Here is one T cell receptor beta chain with its context. This entry comes from a study of blood T cell repertoires in COVID-19. Study overall: PBMCs, B-cell-depleted T cells, or T cells provided the cDNA or gDNA that made up the material.

Profiled with immunoSEQ multiplex PCR; TCRdb holds only in-frame clones, not every one. The sample has 350,000 to 400,000 clones, 89% seen once. What was sequenced was peripheral blood. The sequence derives from a woman aged 25 to 39 with COVID-19, enrolled during active disease.

CDR3 residues: CASSGGTQIQYPIRELFF. Here the CDR3 DNA reads TGTGCCAGCAGTGGCGGGACTCAGATACAATACCCCATCAGGGAGCTGTTTTTT. The chain combines TRBV28 with TRBJ2-2; D possibly corresponds to TRBD2 (6 bases). Germline V gene data show CDR1 as MDHEN and CDR2 as SYDVKM. The CDR3 runs to 18 residues. The ends were cut back, 5 bases at V and 9 bases at J, with 28 bases in the middle.